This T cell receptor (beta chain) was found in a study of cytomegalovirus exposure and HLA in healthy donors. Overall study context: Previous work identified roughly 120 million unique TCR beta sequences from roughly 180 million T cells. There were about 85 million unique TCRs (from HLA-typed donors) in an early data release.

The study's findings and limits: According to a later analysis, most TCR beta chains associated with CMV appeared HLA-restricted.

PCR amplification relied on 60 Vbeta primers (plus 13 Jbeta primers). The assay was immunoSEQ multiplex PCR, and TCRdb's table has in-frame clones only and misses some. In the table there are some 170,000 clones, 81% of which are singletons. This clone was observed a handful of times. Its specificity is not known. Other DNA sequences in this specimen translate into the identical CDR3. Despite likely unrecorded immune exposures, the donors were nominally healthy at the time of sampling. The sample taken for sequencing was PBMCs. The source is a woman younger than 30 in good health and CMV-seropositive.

CDR3 sequence reads: CASSLGQGFRQPQHF. The CDR3, as DNA: TGTGCCAGCAGTTTAGGTCAGGGTTTTCGCCAGCCCCAGCATTTT. The V call is TRBV28, the J call TRBJ1-5; D is perhaps TRBD1 (5 bases). This CDR3 region has 15 residues. Germline V lookup: CDR1 MDHEN, CDR2 SYDVKM. V was clipped by 2 bases and J by 7 bases, with 15 bases between them.